Each of the 10 T cell receptor beta chains below was sequenced from the same sample in a study of cytomegalovirus exposure and HLA in healthy donors. 13 Jbeta primers and 60 Vbeta primers were used for the PCR. Libraries were prepared by immunoSEQ multiplex PCR; TCRdb keeps only in-frame clonotypes and omits some of them. This sample's table has fewer than 150,000 clones. Sequenced material: PBMCs. The receptors shown here come from a man between 18 and 35 years old in good health and CMV-seronegative.

The chain has TRBV19 and TRBJ2-2; D possibly corresponds to TRBD2 (7 bases). Between the trimmed V and J ends, which lost 6 bases and 5 bases, there was a span of 16 bases. Germline lookup yields CDR1 LNHDA and CDR2 SQIVND (reference sequence). This CDR3 comprises 15 residues. The DNA for the CDR3 is TGTGCCAGTAGGCGAGGGGGGGGGTTAACCGGGGAGCTGTTTTTT. As protein: CASRRGGGLTGELFF. The whole variable domain, remainder taken from reference TRBV19 and TRBJ2-2, is DGGITQSPKYLFRKEGQNVTLSCEQNLNHDAMYWYRQDPGQGLRLIYYSQIVNDFQKGDIAEGYSVSREKKESFPLTVTSAQKNPTAFYLCASRRGGGLTGELFFGEGSRLTVL.

The chain links TRBV5-6 to TRBJ2-1; D is unresolved. Germline V gene lookup returns CDR1 SGHDT and CDR2 YYEEEE. CDR3 length equals 11 residues. Trimming shortened V by 4 bases and J by 3 bases, and 2 bases separated the two germline ends. The CDR3 sequence: CASSLYNEQFF. The CDR3 coding sequence is TGTGCCAGCAGCCTCTACAATGAGCAGTTCTTC.

The chain has TRBV5-8 and TRBJ1-2; no reliable D call. This CDR3 region has 11 residues. Germline CDR1 reads SGHTS; CDR2 reads YDEGEE. Deletions cut 3 bases from V and 4 bases from J, with 4 bases between. In DNA form, the CDR3 reads TGTGCCAGCAGCTACAGCTATGGCTACACCTTC. Amino acid sequence: CASSYSYGYTF.

The chain carries TRBV5-4 and TRBJ2-1, with TRBD2 identical over 13 bases. There are 16 residues in the CDR3. The ends lost 5 bases at V and 7 bases at J; junction bases unmatched: 9. CDR1 SGHNT and CDR2 YYREEE come from the germline V gene (reference sequence). This CDR3 is CASRSTSGRAKNEQFF. The CDR3, as DNA: TGTGCCAGCAGGTCCACTAGCGGGAGGGCCAAGAATGAGCAGTTCTTC. The variable domain in full, with the rest retrieved from reference TRBV5-4 and TRBJ2-1, is ETGVTQSPTHLIKTRGQQVTLRCSSQSGHNTVSWYQQALGQGPQFIFQYYREEENGRGNFPPRFSGLQFPNYSSELNVNALELDDSALYLCASRSTSGRAKNEQFFGPGTRLTVL.

This chain connects TRBV6-5 to TRBJ1-3; TRBD1 is a possible D gene (5 bases). CDR1 is MNHEY and CDR2 is SVGAGI in the germline V gene. V dropped 7 bases and J dropped 4 bases, with 14 bases sitting between them. CDR3 length equals 14 residues. The CDR3 nucleotides are TGTGCCAGCACCCAGGCAGGGAAAGGAAACACCATATATTTT. Protein: CASTQAGKGNTIYF.

The chain is built from TRBV4-1 and TRBJ2-1; 9 bases line up with TRBD2. The CDR3 is 17 residues long. V trimming: 1 base; J trimming: 2 bases; junction bases outside the gene matches: 6. The germline V gene has CDR1 MGHRA and CDR2 YSYEKL. CDR3 sequence reads: CASSQAAGGSAYNEQFF. CDR3 DNA sequence: TGCGCCAGCAGCCAAGCCGCGGGGGGGTCGGCCTACAATGAGCAGTTCTTC.

The rearrangement links TRBV15 to TRBJ2-7, with D perhaps TRBD1 (6 bases). Germline CDR1 and CDR2: LNHNV and YYDKDF (reference sequence). CDR3 length: 13 residues. The ends were cut back, 3 bases at V and 3 bases at J, with 9 bases in the middle. CDR3 region: CATSSPGDYEQYF. CDR3 bases: TGTGCCACCAGCAGTCCAGGGGACTACGAGCAGTACTTC.

The chain joins TRBV7-2 to TRBJ1-1, with 8 bases that match TRBD1. The CDR3 is 15 residues long. Germline V gene data show CDR1 as SGHTA and CDR2 as FQGNSA. J gave up 4 bases and V 7 bases, and 11 bases lay outside the gene matches. The CDR3 loop reads CASTEQGGGITEAFF. The CDR3 bases are TGTGCCAGCACCGAACAGGGGGGCGGGATCACTGAAGCTTTCTTT.

The V and J genes are TRBV19 and TRBJ1-5, with D perhaps matching TRBD1 (5 bases). Germline V gives CDR1 LNHDA, CDR2 SQIVND (reference sequence). This CDR3 comprises 19 residues. Trimming cost V 5 bases and J 0 bases, with 23 bases left between them. This CDR3 is CASSPKTARPLSSNQPQHF. The CDR3 DNA sequence: TGTGCCAGTAGTCCTAAGACAGCTCGACCCCTTAGTAGCAATCAGCCCCAGCATTTT.

This chain links TRBV2 with TRBJ2-6; 7 positions agree with TRBD1. The CDR3 contains 19 residues. V shed 4 bases, J shed 0 bases, and the junction held 12 bases outside the gene matches. Germline V lookup: CDR1 SNHLY, CDR2 FYNNEI. The CDR3 is CASSVSWDRRSSGANVLTF. The CDR3 DNA sequence: TGTGCCAGCAGTGTAAGCTGGGACAGAAGAAGCTCTGGGGCCAACGTCCTGACTTTC.